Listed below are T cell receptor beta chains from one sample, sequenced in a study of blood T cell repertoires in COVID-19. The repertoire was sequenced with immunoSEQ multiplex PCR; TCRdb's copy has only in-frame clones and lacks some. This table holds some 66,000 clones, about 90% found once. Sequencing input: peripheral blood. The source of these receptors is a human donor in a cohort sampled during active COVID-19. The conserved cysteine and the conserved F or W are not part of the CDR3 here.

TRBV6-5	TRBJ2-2	ASSYELWTGELF
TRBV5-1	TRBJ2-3	ASSLVGVADTQY
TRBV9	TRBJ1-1	ASSTDWNTEAF
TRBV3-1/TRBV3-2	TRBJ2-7	ASSPGLAGVPLDEQY
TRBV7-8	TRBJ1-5	ASSLAEGQGGRQPQH
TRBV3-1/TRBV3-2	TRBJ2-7	ASSQGLTGISLEQY
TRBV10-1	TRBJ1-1	AGGGSGAF
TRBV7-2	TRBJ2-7	ASSLFPGTSYEQY
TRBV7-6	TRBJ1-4	ASSSTGVGEKLF
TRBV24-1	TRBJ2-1	ATSDESSGRANEQF
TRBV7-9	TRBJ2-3	ASSLAQGFVPDTQY
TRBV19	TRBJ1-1	ASSPDRGSEAF
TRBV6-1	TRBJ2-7	ASSEVAGTGGQY
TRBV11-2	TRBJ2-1	ASKVSGSSYNEQF
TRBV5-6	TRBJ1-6	ASSSETGSYNSPLH
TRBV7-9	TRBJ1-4	ASSPMSQELF
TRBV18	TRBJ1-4	ASSAQGEGEKLF
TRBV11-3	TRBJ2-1	ASSSETSGRGEQF
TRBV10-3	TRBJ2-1	AISPGTSGSNEQF
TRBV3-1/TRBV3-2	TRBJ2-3	ASSHFLAGGPGTDTQY
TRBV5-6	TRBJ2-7	ASSPLQDSYEQY
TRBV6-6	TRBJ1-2	ASSYSGDRNYGYT
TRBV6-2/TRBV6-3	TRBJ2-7	ASSYPPSYEQY
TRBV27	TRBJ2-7	ASSPTFISSYEQY
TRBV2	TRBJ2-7	ASRGQGARTYEQY
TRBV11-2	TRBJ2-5	ASSLVREYEETQY
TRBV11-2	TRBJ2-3	ASSFIGTTTDTQY